The 8 T cell receptor beta chains below all came from one sample that was sequenced in a study of monozygotic twins with inflammatory bowel disease. TCRdb reprocessed the 5' RACE reads and stores each CDR3 protein as one record, lacking DNA. The specimen's table records a few hundred thousand distinct CDR3 sequences. The sequenced sample was blood. The receptors shown here come from a human donor with ulcerative colitis or Crohn's disease, or a healthy co-twin of an affected twin (not recorded which).

This chain links TRBV6-2 or TRBV6-3 with TRBJ2-3; there is no DNA to check the TCRdb D call of TRBD2. Germline CDR1 is MNHEY and CDR2 is SVGEGT. The CDR3 has 15 amino acids. The CDR3 protein is CASSYGLGPTDTQYF.

The CDR3: CASSKATSGRAYEQYF. The chain is built from TRBV21-1 and TRBJ2-7. TRBV21-1 is assigned pseudogene status. The CDR3 contains 16 residues.

The chain couples TRBV4-3 to TRBJ2-5; lacking DNA, the TRBD1 call made by TCRdb goes unchecked. Germline V CDR1 and CDR2: LGHNA, YSLEER. This CDR3 has 13 amino acids. The CDR3 is CASSQAGGQTQYF.

The rearrangement links TRBV21-1 to TRBJ2-7; the TRBD1 assignment by TCRdb is unverifiable without DNA. TRBV21-1 is an annotated pseudogene. CDR3 length equals 15 residues. CDR3 residues: CASSKEGTAIYEQYF.

The CDR3 sequence: CASRSSGRAVYEQYF. The chain recombines TRBV27 with TRBJ2-7; absent DNA, TCRdb's TRBD2 call cannot be checked. The CDR3 has 15 amino acids. Per the germline V gene, CDR1 is MNHEY and CDR2 is SMNVEV (reference sequence).

This chain connects TRBV12-3 or TRBV12-4 to TRBJ2-2; with no DNA, the TCRdb D assignment of TRBD2 cannot be verified. This CDR3 contains 14 residues. The CDR3 here is CASSFGREAGELFF.

The CDR3 here is CASSSGQVVQPQHF. This chain connects TRBV6-2 or TRBV6-3 to TRBJ1-5; the D gene TCRdb calls, TRBD1, cannot be checked with no DNA. CDR3 length: 14 residues. Germline CDR1 reads MNHEY; CDR2 reads SVGEGT.

V and J are TRBV28 and TRBJ1-5; TCRdb proposes TRBD1, but this gene call is untestable without DNA. The CDR3 covers 17 residues. CDR1 is MDHEN, CDR2 SYDVKM, per germline. The CDR3 sequence: CASNPGQRFYSNQPQHF.